This T cell receptor beta chain emerged from a study of vaccination effects on CD4 cells after COVID-19. Generated by immunoSEQ multiplex PCR, the TCRdb table keeps only in-frame clones and is missing some. The sample lists tens of thousands of clones, about 70% occurring once. As concerns this clone: Its antigen remains unknown.

Before sequencing took place, the ViraFEST assay used viral peptide pools to expand antigen-specific CD4+ T cells. It was after roughly 11 days of culture that CD4+ T cells were isolated. Either the mRNA-1273 or the BNT162b2 vaccine was given to participants as two doses. Regarding the study as a whole: In healthy vaccinees, only 1 of 255 vaccine-induced clones cross-reacted with common cold coronaviruses. Marked clonal contraction was seen late after vaccination (in both infection- and vaccine-induced clones).

V lost 0 bases and J 10 bases, leaving 7 bases between the germline ends. This CDR3 is built from 13 residues. The germline V gene encodes CDR1 SGHVS and CDR2 FQNEAQ. This TCR was recovered from a human donor who received a COVID-19 vaccine. The chain combines TRBV7-8 with TRBJ1-6; D is unclear. The sequences come from CD4+ T cells from PBMCs cultured with HCoV-229E spike peptides, collected after COVID-19 vaccination. In nucleotides, the CDR3 is TGTGCCAGCAGCTTAGCGGGGTACTCACCCCTCCACTTT. It encodes CASSLAGYSPLHF.